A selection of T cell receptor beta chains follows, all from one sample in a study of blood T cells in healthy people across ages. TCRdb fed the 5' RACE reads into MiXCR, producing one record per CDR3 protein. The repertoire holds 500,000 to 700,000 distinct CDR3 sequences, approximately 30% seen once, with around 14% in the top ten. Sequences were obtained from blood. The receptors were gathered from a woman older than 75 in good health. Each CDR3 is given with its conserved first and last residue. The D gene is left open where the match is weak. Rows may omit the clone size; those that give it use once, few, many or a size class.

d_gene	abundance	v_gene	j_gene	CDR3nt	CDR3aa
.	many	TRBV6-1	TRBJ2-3	TGTGCCAGCAGTGAACTGTTGGATACGCAGTATTTT	CASSELLDTQYF
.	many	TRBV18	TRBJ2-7	TGTGCCAGCTCACCACTGGGTTTAGGCCCCTACGAGCAGTACTTC	CASSPLGLGPYEQYF
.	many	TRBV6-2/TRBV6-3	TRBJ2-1	TGTGCCAGCAGTTCCCCCCCGGCACGGACCGTACAATCGCAGTTCTTC	CASSSPPARTVQSQFF
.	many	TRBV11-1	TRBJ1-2	TGTGCCAGCAGCTTAGGGACAACTAACTATGGCTACACCTTC	CASSLGTTNYGYTF
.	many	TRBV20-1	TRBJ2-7	TGCAGTGCTAGTAGGGGACCCGCCTACGAGCAGTACTTC	CSASRGPAYEQYF
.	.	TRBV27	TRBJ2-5	TGTGCCAGCAGTTTAGAAGGGGAAGAGACCCAGTACTTC	CASSLEGEETQYF
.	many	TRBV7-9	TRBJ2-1	TGTGCCAGCAGCCATTCCTGGGCTGAGCAGTTCTTC	CASSHSWAEQFF
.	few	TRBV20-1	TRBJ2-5	TGCAGTGCGGAGGCAGGCGGAGAGACCCAGTACTTC	CSAEAGGETQYF
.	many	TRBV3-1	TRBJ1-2	TGTGCCAGCAGCACGCGGACGGGTCACTATGGCTACACCTTC	CASSTRTGHYGYTF
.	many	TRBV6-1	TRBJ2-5	TGTGCCAGCAGCCTCGGACAGAACTATCAAGAGACCCAGTACTTC	CASSLGQNYQETQYF
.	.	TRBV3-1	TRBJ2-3	TGTGCCAGCAGCCAACGAAGTCAGGGAGGCACAGATACGCAGTATTTT	CASSQRSQGGTDTQYF
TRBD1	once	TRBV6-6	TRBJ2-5	TGTGCCAGCAGTTACTCTAGGACAGGCCTCTGGGATCGTGAGCAGTACTTC	CASSYSRTGLWDREQYF
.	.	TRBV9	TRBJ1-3	TGTGCCGGCAGCGTAGCTGCACAGGGACGTGGAAACACCATATATTTT	CAGSVAAQGRGNTIYF